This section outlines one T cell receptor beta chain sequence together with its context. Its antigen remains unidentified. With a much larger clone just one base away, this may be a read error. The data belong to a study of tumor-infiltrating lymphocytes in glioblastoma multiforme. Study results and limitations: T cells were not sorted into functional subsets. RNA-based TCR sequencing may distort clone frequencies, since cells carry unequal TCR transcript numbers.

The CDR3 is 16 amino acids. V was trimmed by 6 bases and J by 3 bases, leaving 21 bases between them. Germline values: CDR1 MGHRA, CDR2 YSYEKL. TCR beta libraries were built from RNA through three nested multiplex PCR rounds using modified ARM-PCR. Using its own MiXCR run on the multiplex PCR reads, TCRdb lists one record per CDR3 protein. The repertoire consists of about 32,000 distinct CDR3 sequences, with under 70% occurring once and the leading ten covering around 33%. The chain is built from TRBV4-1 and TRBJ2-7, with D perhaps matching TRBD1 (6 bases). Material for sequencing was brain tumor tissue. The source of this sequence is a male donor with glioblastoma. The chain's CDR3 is CASSSHSGIGGYEQYF. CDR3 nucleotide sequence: TGCGCCAGCAGTTCACATTCCGGGATAGGGGGCTACGAGCAGTACTTC.